This T cell receptor (beta chain) was sequenced in a study of T-cell memory formation after mild COVID-19. For the study at large: Clusters of TCRs were largely donor specific. Whole-study results and caveats: Clones shrinking between day 15 and 85 showed a balanced CD4/CD8 split, and those that grew later tilted toward CD4+. Second-wave clones that peaked on day 37 lacked confirmed SARS-CoV-2 specificity. Clones that contracted clustered mainly in CM and EM if CD4+ and in EMRA if CD8+.

With regard to this clonotype: Its antigen is currently unknown.

This CDR3 has 15 amino acids. V shed 6 bases and J shed 0 bases, with 18 bases lying between them. Germline-derived CDR1 and CDR2 are SQVTM and ANQGSEA. TCRdb used MiXCR to reprocess the 5' RACE reads, holding one entry per CDR3 protein. Of about 150,000 distinct CDR3 sequences listed, around 15% are singletons. The gene calls are TRBV29-1 and TRBJ2-7; tentative D call: TRBD1 (6 bases). The receptor's source is an adult woman who had mild COVID-19 (a few samples of this study predate the infection). Cell type and time point are not known. Sequenced: PBMCs or a T cell subset sorted from them (not recorded which). CDR3 in DNA: TGCAGCGTCGAGAAGGTAGGGGGAGTCTCCTACGAGCAGTACTTC. Translated: CSVEKVGGVSYEQYF.